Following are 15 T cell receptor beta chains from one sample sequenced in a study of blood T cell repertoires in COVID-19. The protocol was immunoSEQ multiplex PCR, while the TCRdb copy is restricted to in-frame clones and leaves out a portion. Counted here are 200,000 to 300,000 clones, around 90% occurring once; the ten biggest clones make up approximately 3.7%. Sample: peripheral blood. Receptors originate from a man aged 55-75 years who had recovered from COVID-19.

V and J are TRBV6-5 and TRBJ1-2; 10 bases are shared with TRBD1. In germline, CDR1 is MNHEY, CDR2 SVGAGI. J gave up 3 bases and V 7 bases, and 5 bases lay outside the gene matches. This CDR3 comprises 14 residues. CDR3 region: CASTRDRGDYGYTF. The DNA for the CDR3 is TGTGCCAGCACCCGGGACAGGGGCGACTATGGCTACACCTTC.

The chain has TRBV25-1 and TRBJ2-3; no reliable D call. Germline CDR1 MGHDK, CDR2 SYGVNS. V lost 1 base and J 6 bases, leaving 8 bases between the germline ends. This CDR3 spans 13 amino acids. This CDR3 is CASSESDRDTQYF. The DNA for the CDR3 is TGTGCCAGCAGTGAATCTGATCGGGATACGCAGTATTTT.

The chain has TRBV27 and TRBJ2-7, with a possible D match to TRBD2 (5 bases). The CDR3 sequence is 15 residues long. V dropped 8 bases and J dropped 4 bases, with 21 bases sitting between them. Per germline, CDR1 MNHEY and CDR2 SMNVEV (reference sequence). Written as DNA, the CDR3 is TGTGCCAGCCAAGACCGGGGATCGAATCTTTACGAGCAGTACTTC. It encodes CASQDRGSNLYEQYF.

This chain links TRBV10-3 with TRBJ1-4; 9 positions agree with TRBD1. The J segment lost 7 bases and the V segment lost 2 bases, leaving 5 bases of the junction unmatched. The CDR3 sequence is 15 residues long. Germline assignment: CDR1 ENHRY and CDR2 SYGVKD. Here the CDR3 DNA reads TGTGCCATCAGTGAGACACAGGGGGCTGGTGAAAAACTGTTTTTT. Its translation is CAISETQGAGEKLFF.

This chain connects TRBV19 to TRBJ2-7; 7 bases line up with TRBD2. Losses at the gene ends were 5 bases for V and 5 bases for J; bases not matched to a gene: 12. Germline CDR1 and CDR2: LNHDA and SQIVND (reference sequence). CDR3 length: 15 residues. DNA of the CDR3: TGTGCCAGTAGTTCCAGCGGGACTTTCCCCAACGAGCAGTACTTC. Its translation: CASSSSGTFPNEQYF.

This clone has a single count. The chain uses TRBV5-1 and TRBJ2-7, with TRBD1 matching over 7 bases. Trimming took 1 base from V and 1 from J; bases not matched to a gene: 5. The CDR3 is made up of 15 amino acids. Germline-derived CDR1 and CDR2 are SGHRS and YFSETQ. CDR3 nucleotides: TGCGCCAGCAGCTTGAGAGGGGGCAGTTCCTACGAGCAGTACTTC. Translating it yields CASSLRGGSSYEQYF.

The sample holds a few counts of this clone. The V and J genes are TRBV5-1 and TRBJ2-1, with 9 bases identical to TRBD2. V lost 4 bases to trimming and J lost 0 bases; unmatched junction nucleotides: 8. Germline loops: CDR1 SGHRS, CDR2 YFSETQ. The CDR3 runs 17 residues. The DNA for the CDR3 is TGCGCCAGCAGCCCACCTAGCGGGGTGAGCTCCTACAATGAGCAGTTCTTC. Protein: CASSPPSGVSSYNEQFF.

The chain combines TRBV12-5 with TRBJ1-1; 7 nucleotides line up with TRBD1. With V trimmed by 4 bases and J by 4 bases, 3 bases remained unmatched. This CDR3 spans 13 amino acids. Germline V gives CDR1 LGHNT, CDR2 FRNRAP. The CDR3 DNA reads TGTGCTAGTGGTTCGCACAGGGGCACTGAAGCTTTCTTT. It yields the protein CASGSHRGTEAFF. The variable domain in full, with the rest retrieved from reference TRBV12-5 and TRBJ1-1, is DARVTQTPRHKVTEMGQEVTMRCQPILGHNTVFWYRQTMMQGLELLAYFRNRAPLDDSGMPKDRFSAEMPDATLATLKIQPSEPRDSAVYFCASGSHRGTEAFFGQGTRLTVV.

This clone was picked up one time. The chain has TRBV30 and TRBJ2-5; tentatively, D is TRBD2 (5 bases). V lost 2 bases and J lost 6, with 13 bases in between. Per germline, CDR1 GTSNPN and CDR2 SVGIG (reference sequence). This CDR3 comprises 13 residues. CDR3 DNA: TGTGCCTGGAGTAACGGGAACTTACAGACCCAGTACTTC. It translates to CAWSNGNLQTQYF.

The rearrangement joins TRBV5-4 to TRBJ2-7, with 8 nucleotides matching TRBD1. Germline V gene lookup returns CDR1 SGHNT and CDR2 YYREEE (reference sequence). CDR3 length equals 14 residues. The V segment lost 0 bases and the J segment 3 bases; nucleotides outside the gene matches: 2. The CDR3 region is CASSLEGQDYEQYF. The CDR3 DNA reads TGTGCCAGCAGCTTGGAGGGACAGGACTACGAGCAGTACTTC.

The CDR3 DNA reads TGTGCCAGCAGCTTCTTCGGGTTCGAAGAGACCCAGTACTTC. Encoded protein: CASSFFGFEETQYF. The gene calls are TRBV7-3 and TRBJ2-5; no clear D. The germline V gene has CDR1 SGHTA and CDR2 FQGTGA. V was trimmed by 3 bases and J by 3 bases, leaving 11 bases between them. There are 14 residues in the CDR3.

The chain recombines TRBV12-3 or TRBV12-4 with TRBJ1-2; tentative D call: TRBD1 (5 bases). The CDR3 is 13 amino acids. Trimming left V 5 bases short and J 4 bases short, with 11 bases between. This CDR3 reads CASSPDQGYGYTF. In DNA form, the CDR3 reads TGTGCCAGCAGTCCCGATCAGGGCTATGGCTACACCTTC.

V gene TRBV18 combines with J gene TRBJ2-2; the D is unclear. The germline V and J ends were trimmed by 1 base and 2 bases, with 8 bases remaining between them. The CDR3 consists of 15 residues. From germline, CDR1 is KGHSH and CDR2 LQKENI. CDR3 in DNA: TGTGCCAGCTCACCACGGGCAGAAAACACCGGGGAGCTGTTTTTT. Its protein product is CASSPRAENTGELFF.

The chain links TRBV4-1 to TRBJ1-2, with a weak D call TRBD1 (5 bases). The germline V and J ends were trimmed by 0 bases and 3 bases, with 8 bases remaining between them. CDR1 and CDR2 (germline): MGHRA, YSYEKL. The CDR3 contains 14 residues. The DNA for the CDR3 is TGCGCCAGCAGCCAAGATAGCAGGGACTATGGCTACACCTTC. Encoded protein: CASSQDSRDYGYTF.

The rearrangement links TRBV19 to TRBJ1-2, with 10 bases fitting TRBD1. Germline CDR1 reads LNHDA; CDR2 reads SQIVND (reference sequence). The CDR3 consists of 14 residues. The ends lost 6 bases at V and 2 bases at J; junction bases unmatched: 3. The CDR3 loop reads CASRGTGENYGYTF. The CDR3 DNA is TGTGCCAGTAGAGGGACAGGGGAGAACTATGGCTACACCTTC.